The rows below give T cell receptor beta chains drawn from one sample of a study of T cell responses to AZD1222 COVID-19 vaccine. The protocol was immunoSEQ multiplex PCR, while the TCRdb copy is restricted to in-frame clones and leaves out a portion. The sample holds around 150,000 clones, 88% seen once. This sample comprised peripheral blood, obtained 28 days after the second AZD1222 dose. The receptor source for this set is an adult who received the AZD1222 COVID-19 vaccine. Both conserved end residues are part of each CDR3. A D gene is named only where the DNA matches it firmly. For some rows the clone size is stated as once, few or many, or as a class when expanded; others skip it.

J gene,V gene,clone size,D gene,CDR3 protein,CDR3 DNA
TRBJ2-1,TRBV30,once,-,CAWAGTRVDDEQFF,TGTGCCTGGGCCGGGACTCGCGTAGACGATGAGCAGTTCTTC
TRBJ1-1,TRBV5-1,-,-,CASSPRGPRGTEAFF,TGCGCCAGCAGCCCACGGGGCCCTCGGGGCACTGAAGCTTTCTTT
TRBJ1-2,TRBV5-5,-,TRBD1,CASTVALDRGQGYGYTF,TGTGCCAGCACCGTAGCCCTCGACAGGGGGCAAGGCTATGGCTACACCTTC
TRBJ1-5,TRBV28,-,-,CASRAGLIADQPQHF,TGTGCCAGCAGAGCCGGACTAATAGCCGATCAGCCCCAGCATTTT
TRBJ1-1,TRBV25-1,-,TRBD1,CASSLATGVNTEAFF,TGTGCCAGCAGTCTCGCGACAGGGGTGAACACTGAAGCTTTCTTT
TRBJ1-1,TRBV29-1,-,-,CSVQGSSTEAFF,TGCAGCGTTCAGGGTTCGTCCACTGAAGCTTTCTTT
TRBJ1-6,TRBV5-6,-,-,CASSLEVGNSYNSPLHF,TGTGCCAGCAGCTTGGAAGTAGGGAACTCCTATAATTCACCCCTCCACTTT
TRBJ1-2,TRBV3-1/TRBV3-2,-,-,CASSLNLLANYGYTF,TGTGCCAGCAGCCTTAACCTGTTAGCTAACTATGGCTACACCTTC
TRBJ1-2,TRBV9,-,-,CASSVGGAANYGYTF,TGTGCCAGCAGCGTAGGAGGGGCAGCTAACTATGGCTACACCTTC
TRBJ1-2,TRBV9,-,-,CASSFQSGGYTF,TGTGCCAGCAGCTTCCAGTCGGGTGGCTACACCTTC
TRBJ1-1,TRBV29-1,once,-,CSVEGEVAEAFF,TGCAGCGTTGAAGGGGAGGTTGCTGAAGCTTTCTTT
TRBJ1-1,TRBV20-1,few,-,CSASQGNQAFF,TGCAGTGCTAGCCAAGGGAATCAAGCTTTCTTT
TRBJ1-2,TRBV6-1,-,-,CASSEKLGYYGYTF,TGTGCCAGCAGTGAAAAGCTGGGATACTATGGCTACACCTTC
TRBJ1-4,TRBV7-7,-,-,CASSLSTGNNEKLFF,TGTGCCAGCAGCTTAAGCACAGGGAATAATGAAAAACTGTTTTTT
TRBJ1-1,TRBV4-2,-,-,CASSSGVAAFF,TGTGCCAGCAGTTCAGGGGTGGCCGCTTTCTTT
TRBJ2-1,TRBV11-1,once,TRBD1,CASSLRQGNNEQFF,TGTGCCAGCAGCCTAAGACAGGGGAACAATGAGCAGTTCTTC
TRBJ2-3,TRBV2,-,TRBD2,CASSGPLAGVADTQYF,TGTGCCAGCAGTGGACCACTAGCGGGGGTGGCAGATACGCAGTATTTT
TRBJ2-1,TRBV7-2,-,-,CASSLDRQAKFF,TGTGCCAGCAGCTTAGATCGACAGGCGAAGTTCTTC
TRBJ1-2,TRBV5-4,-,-,CASSFSYGYTF,TGTGCCAGCAGCTTTTCCTATGGCTACACCTTC
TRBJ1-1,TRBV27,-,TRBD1,CASSTDRVGWNTEAFF,TGTGCCAGCAGTACGGACAGGGTGGGTTGGAACACTGAAGCTTTCTTT
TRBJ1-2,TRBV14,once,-,CASSHNRMDGYTF,TGTGCCAGCAGCCATAACCGGATGGATGGCTACACCTTC
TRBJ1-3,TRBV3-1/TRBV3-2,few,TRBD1,CASSRQGFSGNTIYF,TGTGCCAGCAGCCGACAGGGATTCTCTGGAAACACCATATATTTT
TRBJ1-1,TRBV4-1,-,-,CASSQEFRQQNTEAFF,TGCGCCAGCAGCCAAGAGTTTCGACAGCAGAACACTGAAGCTTTCTTT
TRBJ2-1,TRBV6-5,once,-,CASSSSPAGRYNEQFF,TGTGCCAGCAGTTCCTCCCCGGCAGGTCGATACAATGAGCAGTTCTTC
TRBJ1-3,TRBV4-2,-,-,CASSQEGRSGNTIYF,TGTGCCAGCAGCCAAGAAGGGAGGTCTGGAAACACCATATATTTT
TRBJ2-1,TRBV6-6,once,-,CASSLRSTEQFF,TGTGCCAGCAGCCTCCGAAGCACTGAGCAGTTCTTC
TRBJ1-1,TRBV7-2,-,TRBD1,CASSLQGAGTEAFF,TGTGCCAGCAGCTTACAGGGGGCTGGCACTGAAGCTTTCTTT
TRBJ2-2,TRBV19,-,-,CASSILNGSKTSMSGELFF,TGTGCCAGTAGTATTTTGAACGGGTCTAAAACATCGATGTCCGGGGAGCTGTTTTTT
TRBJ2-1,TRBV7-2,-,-,CASSLGVEQFF,TGTGCCAGCAGCCTGGGGGTTGAGCAGTTCTTC
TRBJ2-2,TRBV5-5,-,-,CASSYRPLEGRTGELFF,TGTGCCAGCAGCTACCGACCCTTGGAAGGACGGACCGGGGAGCTGTTTTTT
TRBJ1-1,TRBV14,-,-,CASSNRLGTEAFF,TGTGCCAGCAGCAACAGGTTGGGCACTGAAGCTTTCTTT
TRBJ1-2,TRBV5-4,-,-,CASTSQGYGYTF,TGTGCCAGTACTTCACAGGGATATGGCTACACCTTC
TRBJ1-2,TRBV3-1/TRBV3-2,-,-,CASSQKGAGYTF,TGTGCCAGCAGCCAGAAAGGGGCTGGCTACACCTTC
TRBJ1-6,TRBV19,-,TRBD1,CASSIEGQSDSPLHF,TGTGCCAGTAGTATAGAGGGACAGAGCGATTCACCCCTCCACTTT
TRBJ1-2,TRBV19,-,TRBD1,CASRETGSSYGYTF,TGTGCCAGTAGGGAGACAGGGTCAAGCTATGGCTACACCTTC
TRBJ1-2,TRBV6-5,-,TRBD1,CASRRGQGIYGYTF,TGTGCCAGCAGACGAGGACAGGGAATTTATGGCTACACCTTC
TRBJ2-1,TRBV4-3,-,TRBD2,CASSQAGRTTSGGAVDEQFF,TGCGCCAGCAGCCAAGCTGGACGGACAACTAGCGGGGGGGCAGTCGATGAGCAGTTCTTC
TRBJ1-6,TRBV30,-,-,CAWSVDASWALHF,TGTGCCTGGAGTGTAGACGCTTCGTGGGCCCTCCACTTT
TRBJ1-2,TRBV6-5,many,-,CAITQGHGYTF,TGTGCCATCACACAGGGCCATGGCTACACCTTC
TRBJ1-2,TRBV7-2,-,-,CASSPGRAWGYTF,TGTGCCAGCAGCCCTGGGAGAGCCTGGGGCTACACCTTC
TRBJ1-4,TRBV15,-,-,CATSRDRGAEKLFF,TGTGCCACCAGCAGAGATCGGGGAGCCGAAAAACTGTTTTTT
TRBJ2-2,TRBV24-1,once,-,CATSAGMNTGELFF,TGTGCCACCAGTGCGGGGATGAACACCGGGGAGCTGTTTTTT
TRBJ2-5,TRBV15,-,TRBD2,CATSRDPSGGTMETQYF,TGTGCCACCAGCAGAGATCCGAGCGGGGGGACCATGGAGACCCAGTACTTC
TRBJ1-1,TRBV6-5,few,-,CASTGRGDTEAFF,TGTGCCAGCACCGGGCGGGGGGACACTGAAGCTTTCTTT
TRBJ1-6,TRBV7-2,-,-,CASSLAAVNSPLHF,TGTGCCAGCAGCTTAGCTGCGGTTAATTCACCCCTCCACTTT
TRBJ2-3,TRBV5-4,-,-,CASSRDGDTQYF,TGTGCCAGCAGCCGGGACGGGGATACGCAGTATTTT
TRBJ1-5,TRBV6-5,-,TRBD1,CASSRGQLGNQPQHF,TGTGCCAGCTCAAGGGGACAGTTGGGCAATCAGCCCCAGCATTTT
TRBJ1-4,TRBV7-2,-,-,CASSLGGGSKLFF,TGTGCCAGCAGCTTAGGGGGGGGATCGAAACTGTTTTTT
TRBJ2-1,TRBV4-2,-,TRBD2,CASSQDFRGGEDSYNEQFF,TGTGCCAGCAGCCAAGATTTTCGCGGGGGAGAAGACTCCTACAATGAGCAGTTCTTC
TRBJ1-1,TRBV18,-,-,CASSQSPGYTEAFF,TGTGCCAGCTCACAGTCTCCAGGGTACACTGAAGCTTTCTTT